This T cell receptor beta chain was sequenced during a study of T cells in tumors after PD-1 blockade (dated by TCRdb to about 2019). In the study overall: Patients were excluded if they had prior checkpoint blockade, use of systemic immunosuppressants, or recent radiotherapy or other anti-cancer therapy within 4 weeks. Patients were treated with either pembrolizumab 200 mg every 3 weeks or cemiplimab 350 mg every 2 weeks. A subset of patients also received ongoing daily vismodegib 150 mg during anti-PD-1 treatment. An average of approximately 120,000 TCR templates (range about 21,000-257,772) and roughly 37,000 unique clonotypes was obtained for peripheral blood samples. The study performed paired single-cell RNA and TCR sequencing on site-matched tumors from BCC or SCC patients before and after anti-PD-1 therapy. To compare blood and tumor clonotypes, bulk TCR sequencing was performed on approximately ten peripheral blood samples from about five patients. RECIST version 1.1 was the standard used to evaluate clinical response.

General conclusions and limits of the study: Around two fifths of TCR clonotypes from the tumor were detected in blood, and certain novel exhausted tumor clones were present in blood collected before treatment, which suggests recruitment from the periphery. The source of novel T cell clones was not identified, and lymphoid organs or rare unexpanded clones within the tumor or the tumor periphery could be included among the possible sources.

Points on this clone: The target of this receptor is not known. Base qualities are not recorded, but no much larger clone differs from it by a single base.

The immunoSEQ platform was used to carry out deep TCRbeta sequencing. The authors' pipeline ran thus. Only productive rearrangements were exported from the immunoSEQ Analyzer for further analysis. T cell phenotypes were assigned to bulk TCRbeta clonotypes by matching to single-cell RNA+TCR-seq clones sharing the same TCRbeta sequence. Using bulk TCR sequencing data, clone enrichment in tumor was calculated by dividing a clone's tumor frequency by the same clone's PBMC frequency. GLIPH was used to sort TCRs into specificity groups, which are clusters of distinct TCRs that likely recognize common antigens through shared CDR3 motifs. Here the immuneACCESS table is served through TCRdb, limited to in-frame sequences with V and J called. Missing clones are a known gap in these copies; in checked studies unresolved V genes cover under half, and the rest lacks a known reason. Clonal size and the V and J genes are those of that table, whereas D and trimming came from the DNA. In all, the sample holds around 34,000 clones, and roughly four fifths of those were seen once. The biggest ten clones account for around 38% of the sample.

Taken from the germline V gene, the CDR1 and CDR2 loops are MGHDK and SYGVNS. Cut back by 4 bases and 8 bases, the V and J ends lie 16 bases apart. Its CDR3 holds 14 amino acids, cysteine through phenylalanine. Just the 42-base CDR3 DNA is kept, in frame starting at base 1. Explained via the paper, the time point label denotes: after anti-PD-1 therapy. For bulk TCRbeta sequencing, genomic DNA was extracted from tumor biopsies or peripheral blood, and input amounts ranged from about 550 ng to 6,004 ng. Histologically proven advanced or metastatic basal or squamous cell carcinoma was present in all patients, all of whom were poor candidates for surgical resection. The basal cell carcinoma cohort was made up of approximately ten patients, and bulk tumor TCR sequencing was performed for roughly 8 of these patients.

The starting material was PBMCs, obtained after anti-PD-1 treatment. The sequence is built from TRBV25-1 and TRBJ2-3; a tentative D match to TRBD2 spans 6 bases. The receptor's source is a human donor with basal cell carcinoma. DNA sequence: TGTGCCAGCAGTGGAAGGACTAATCGTGCTACGCAGTATTTT. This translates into CASSGRTNRATQYF.